This record looks at one T cell receptor beta chain sequence and its context. Its specificity is unknown. The data were taken from a study of T cells after yellow fever vaccination. Findings and limits, study-wide: The presence of abundant clonotypes contaminating from the bulk population was possible in FACS-sorted repertoires. Of the clonotypes, a small share occurred in both CD4 and CD8 compartments.

TCRdb recomputed calls from the 5' RACE reads with MiXCR, one row per CDR3 protein. Of fewer than 400,000 distinct CDR3 sequences listed, over 8.5% are singletons. V lost 1 base, J lost 1 base, and 10 bases lay in between. This CDR3 spans 15 amino acids. Germline CDR1 and CDR2: LGHDT and YNNKEL (reference sequence). The TCR was taken from a man aged 18 to 30 who received the YFV17D yellow fever vaccine. This material consisted of CD4+ T cells sorted from PBMCs, taken 45 days after the yellow fever booster vaccination. This sequence joins TRBV3-1 and TRBJ1-1; D gene ambiguous. CDR3 sequence (DNA): TGTGCCAGCAGCCAAGTTACCGCGGGGAACACTGAAGCTTTCTTT. This codes for CASSQVTAGNTEAFF.